What follows are 27 T cell receptor beta chains derived from one specimen sequenced in a study of blood T cell repertoires in COVID-19. Assay used: immunoSEQ multiplex PCR; TCRdb lists only in-frame clones, some missing. The data contain 260,000 or so clones, nearly 85% of them singletons. Sequencing was done on a sample of peripheral blood. The receptors derive from a human donor in a cohort sampled during active COVID-19.

V usage is TRBV19 and J usage is TRBJ2-3; tentatively, D is TRBD2 (5 bases). Between the trimmed V and J ends, which lost 6 bases and 2 bases, there was a span of 12 bases. CDR1 and CDR2 from the germline V gene are LNHDA and SQIVND (reference sequence). The CDR3 loop spans 14 amino acids. The CDR3 DNA sequence: TGTGCCAGTAGCCGGACCGGGGACACAGATACGCAGTATTTT. Amino acid sequence: CASSRTGDTDTQYF. The full variable domain, its missing parts supplied by reference TRBV19 and TRBJ2-3, is DGGITQSPKYLFRKEGQNVTLSCEQNLNHDAMYWYRQDPGQGLRLIYYSQIVNDFQKGDIAEGYSVSREKKESFPLTVTSAQKNPTAFYLCASSRTGDTDTQYFGPGTRLTVL.

This clone was seen once. The V and J genes are TRBV10-3 and TRBJ1-2, with D uncertain. V dropped 6 bases and J dropped 3 bases, with 11 bases sitting between them. From germline, CDR1 is ENHRY and CDR2 SYGVKD. The CDR3 extends over 13 amino acids. The CDR3 DNA reads as TGTGCCATCAGCCCCGACGGAGACTATGGCTACACCTTC. Amino acids: CAISPDGDYGYTF.

This clone turned up a few times. The chain combines TRBV6-5 with TRBJ1-5, with 9 bases fitting TRBD1. With V trimmed by 5 bases and J by 6 bases, 5 bases remained unmatched. The CDR3 length is 14 residues. Germline values: CDR1 MNHEY, CDR2 SVGAGI. CDR3 region: CASSTRTGVQPQHF. CDR3 sequence (DNA): TGTGCCAGCAGTACGCGGACAGGGGTTCAGCCCCAGCATTTT.

This chain links TRBV5-4 with TRBJ1-1; D uncertain. Trimming cost V 3 bases and J 0 bases, with 6 bases left between them. Germline lookup yields CDR1 SGHNT and CDR2 YYREEE (reference sequence). The CDR3 extends over 13 amino acids. This chain's CDR3 is CASSSTLNTEAFF. The CDR3 nucleotides read TGTGCCAGCAGCTCGACATTGAACACTGAAGCTTTCTTT.

This chain uses TRBV5-1 with TRBJ2-1, with 9 nucleotides matching TRBD2. This CDR3 has 16 residues. Losses at the gene ends were 1 base for V and 8 bases for J; bases not matched to a gene: 10. CDR1 is SGHRS, CDR2 YFSETQ, per germline. This chain's CDR3 is CASSLSPLAGSDEQFF. The CDR3 nucleotides are TGCGCCAGCAGCTTGAGCCCGCTAGCGGGGTCGGATGAGCAGTTCTTC.

This rearrangement joins TRBV6-1 to TRBJ1-5; D may be TRBD1 (5 bases). V dropped 2 bases and J dropped 3 bases, with 14 bases sitting between them. CDR1 MNHNS and CDR2 SASEGT come from the germline V gene. CDR3 length: 16 amino acids. CDR3 residues: CASSELSGNINQPQHF. In DNA, the CDR3 is TGTGCCAGCAGTGAACTCTCAGGGAATATCAATCAGCCCCAGCATTTT.

This clone appeared once. The genes are TRBV19 and TRBJ2-5; a possible D gene is TRBD2 (5 bases). Germline V gene sequence: CDR1 LNHDA, CDR2 SQIVND (reference sequence). Trimming shortened V by 5 bases and J by 3 bases, and 13 bases separated the two germline ends. CDR3 length: 14 amino acids. CDR3 in DNA: TGTGCCAGTAGTTCCCGGACTGGAGAAGAGACCCAGTACTTC. Its translation is CASSSRTGEETQYF.

The CDR3 spells CASSFPATLNYGYTF. The CDR3 DNA is TGTGCCAGTAGTTTCCCTGCCACTTTGAACTATGGCTACACCTTC. V usage is TRBV19 and J usage is TRBJ1-2; D unresolved. Germline V gives CDR1 LNHDA, CDR2 SQIVND (reference sequence). This CDR3 is 15 amino acids long. V lost 5 bases to trimming and J lost 2 bases, with 15 bases between them.

The chain couples TRBV14 to TRBJ2-2, with 8 bases aligning to TRBD1. The CDR3 has 18 residues. The junction had 17 bases not matched to a gene; V was cut back by 5 bases and J by 6 bases. Germline CDR1 reads SGHDN; CDR2 reads FVKESK. The DNA of the CDR3 is TGTGCCAGCAGCTCCCGGACAGGACAGGGATTATTTCCCGGGGAGCTGTTTTTT. Its translation: CASSSRTGQGLFPGELFF.

This chain links TRBV27 with TRBJ2-1; TRBD2 aligns across 9 bases. CDR1 and CDR2 (germline): MNHEY, SMNVEV (reference sequence). The CDR3 consists of 14 residues. The V segment lost 7 bases and the J segment 9 bases; nucleotides outside the gene matches: 10. The CDR3 DNA follows: TGTGCCAGCACCTACATAGCGGGAGCGGGTGAGCAGTTCTTC. This gives the protein CASTYIAGAGEQFF.

The chain joins TRBV4-3 to TRBJ2-1; TRBD1 agrees at 8 bases. This CDR3 region has 16 residues. Unmatched junction bases numbered 7, after V lost 0 bases and J lost 6 bases. Germline-derived CDR1 and CDR2 are LGHNA and YSLEER. The CDR3, as DNA: TGCGCCAGCAGCCAAGATGGCAGGGGGCGAGGCAATGAGCAGTTCTTC. Protein sequence: CASSQDGRGRGNEQFF.

The V and J genes are TRBV4-3 and TRBJ1-2; no definite D call. CDR1 and CDR2 (germline): LGHNA, YSLEER. The CDR3 loop spans 14 amino acids. The V and J ends lost 0 bases and 3 bases respectively, with 8 bases between them. CDR3 region: CASSQDPGYYGYTF. Here the CDR3 DNA reads TGCGCCAGCAGCCAAGATCCGGGGTACTATGGCTACACCTTC.

This sequence joins TRBV11-2 and TRBJ1-4; D is unresolved. Trimming took off 4 bases at V and 7 bases at J, with 16 bases between the two ends. CDR1 is SGHAT and CDR2 is FQNNGV in the germline V gene. The CDR3 loop spans 15 amino acids. CDR3 sequence: CASSYAGSQGEKLFF. The DNA of the CDR3 is TGTGCCAGCAGCTACGCCGGGTCCCAAGGTGAAAAACTGTTTTTT.

V is TRBV6-6 and J is TRBJ1-6; no definite D call. V gave up 2 bases and J gave up 4 bases, with 9 bases separating them. Germline CDR1 is MNHNY and CDR2 is SVGAGI (reference sequence). This CDR3 spans 15 amino acids. CDR3 region: CASSYGTAYNSPLHF. CDR3 nucleotides: TGTGCCAGCAGTTACGGTACAGCTTATAATTCACCCCTCCACTTT.

The rearrangement links TRBV4-1 to TRBJ1-4; 9 nucleotides align to TRBD1. V lost 3 bases to trimming and J lost 7 bases; unmatched junction nucleotides: 9. Germline V gives CDR1 MGHRA, CDR2 YSYEKL. CDR3 length: 16 residues. CDR3 nucleotide sequence: TGCGCCAGCAGCCATACCCCGGGACAGGGCTTTGAAAAACTGTTTTTT. This gives the protein CASSHTPGQGFEKLFF.

As concerns this clone: Other nucleotide sequences in the sample specify the same CDR3. The genes are TRBV5-8 and TRBJ1-4, with TRBD1 matching 10 bases. The V segment lost 3 bases and the J segment 8 bases; nucleotides outside the gene matches: 4. The CDR3 extends over 14 amino acids. Germline CDR1 SGHTS, CDR2 YDEGEE. The CDR3 nucleotides are TGTGCCAGCAGCTCCGGACAGGGGGGAGAAAAACTGTTTTTT. Translating it yields CASSSGQGGEKLFF.

The J gene is TRBJ1-2, the V gene TRBV5-1, with 9 bases lining up with TRBD1. CDR1 SGHRS and CDR2 YFSETQ come from the germline V gene. V lost 4 bases to trimming and J lost 4 bases; unmatched junction nucleotides: 5. The CDR3 is 14 residues long. CDR3 nucleotides: TGCGCCAGCAGCCCCGGGACAGGGCCCTATGGCTACACCTTC. Residues: CASSPGTGPYGYTF.

The V and J genes are TRBV11-2 and TRBJ2-7; TRBD2 aligns across 9 bases. V dropped 3 bases and J dropped 4; count of bases not matched to a gene: 16. The germline V gene has CDR1 SGHAT and CDR2 FQNNGV. CDR3 size: 18 residues. CDR3 bases: TGTGCCAGCAGCTTGCGGGGGCGCGTAGCGGGAGTAGGGTACGAGCAGTACTTC. It yields the protein CASSLRGRVAGVGYEQYF.

V usage is TRBV6-5 and J usage is TRBJ1-2; D is perhaps TRBD1 (5 bases). In germline, CDR1 is MNHEY, CDR2 SVGAGI. The V and J ends lost 6 bases and 4 bases respectively, with 15 bases between them. CDR3 size: 14 residues. CDR3 coding DNA: TGTGCCAGCAGGGGGGGGGTGTCCCCCTATGGCTACACCTTC. Translating gives CASRGGVSPYGYTF.

This clone was observed once. The J gene is TRBJ1-1, the V gene TRBV7-9; D ambiguous. CDR3 length: 14 residues. The V and J ends lost 0 bases and 4 bases respectively, with 9 bases between them. The V gene's germline CDR1 is SEHNR and CDR2 FQNEAQ (reference sequence). For the CDR3, the DNA is TGTGCCAGCAGCTTAGCCTGGGGAGCCACTGAAGCTTTCTTT. It encodes CASSLAWGATEAFF.

As DNA, the CDR3 is TGTGCCAGCAGCTTGGAACAGGGGGCGGTTGAGCAGTTCTTC. Its protein is CASSLEQGAVEQFF. This sequence joins TRBV5-4 and TRBJ2-1, with TRBD1 identical over 9 bases. J lost 9 bases, V lost 0 bases, and 4 bases had no gene match. The germline CDR1 and CDR2 sequences are SGHNT and YYREEE (reference sequence). This CDR3 has 14 residues.

The rearrangement uses TRBV5-1 and TRBJ2-7; 9 bases match TRBD1. The CDR3 loop spans 15 amino acids. Germline CDR1 SGHRS, CDR2 YFSETQ. Trimming at V came to 0 bases and at J to 2 bases, leaving 3 bases not matched to a gene. CDR3 bases: TGCGCCAGCAGCTTGGGGACAGGGGTTACCTACGAGCAGTACTTC. Its translation is CASSLGTGVTYEQYF.

This rearrangement joins TRBV20-1 to TRBJ2-6; the D call may be TRBD1 or TRBD2 (6 bases each). V was trimmed by 5 bases and J by 0 bases, leaving 11 bases between them. CDR3 length: 15 residues. Per the germline V gene, CDR1 is DFQATT and CDR2 is SNEGSKA (reference sequence). CDR3 region: CSARGGHSGANVLTF. The CDR3 DNA is TGCAGTGCTCGTGGGGGGCACTCTGGGGCCAACGTCCTGACTTTC.

The CDR3: CASSQDRGRRGETQYF. Written as DNA, the CDR3 is TGTGCCAGCAGCCAAGACAGGGGGCGAAGGGGGGAGACCCAGTACTTC. The chain joins TRBV3-1 (or the pseudogene TRBV3-2) to TRBJ2-5; TRBD1 aligns across 8 bases. Germline V gene lookup returns CDR1 LGHDT and CDR2 YNNKEL (reference sequence). CDR3 length: 16 residues. Losses at the gene ends were 0 bases for V and 5 bases for J; bases not matched to a gene: 8.

V gene TRBV6-2 or TRBV6-3 combines with J gene TRBJ2-7; D perhaps matches TRBD1 (6 bases). Trimming took 0 bases from V and 4 from J, leaving 19 bases between them. The CDR3 length is 17 residues. From germline, CDR1 is MNHEY and CDR2 SVGEGT. CDR3 loop: CASSYSRVVGGAYEQYF. The CDR3 DNA is TGTGCCAGCAGTTACTCGAGGGTTGTTGGGGGCGCTTACGAGCAGTACTTC.

The DNA of the CDR3 is TGTGCCAGCAGTCCTGCCCGGGCGGGGAACTACAATGAGCAGTTCTTC. This sequence encodes CASSPARAGNYNEQFF. The chain employs TRBV28 and TRBJ2-1, with D possibly matching TRBD2 (6 bases). The CDR3 has 16 amino acids. V lost 5 bases to trimming and J lost 3 bases, with 17 bases between them. The germline CDR1 and CDR2 sequences are MDHEN and SYDVKM.

Details on this clone: Distinct nucleotide sequences in the sample also encode this CDR3. This chain uses TRBV5-1 with TRBJ2-7; weak D call: TRBD2 (5 bases). Germline loops: CDR1 SGHRS, CDR2 YFSETQ. V was cut by 4 bases and J by 0 bases, with 14 bases left in between. The CDR3 consists of 15 residues. CDR3 in amino acids: CASSLQTGSSYEQYF. As DNA, the CDR3 is TGCGCCAGCAGCCTCCAGACGGGAAGCTCCTACGAGCAGTACTTC. Full variable domain (outside the CDR3, taken from reference TRBV5-1 and TRBJ2-7): KAGVTQTPRYLIKTRGQQVTLSCSPISGHRSVSWYQQTPGQGLQFLFEYFSETQRNKGNFPGRFSGRQFSNSRSEMNVSTLELGDSALYLCASSLQTGSSYEQYFGPGTRLTVT.